The TCR beta chain under discussion was sequenced for a study of cytomegalovirus exposure and HLA in healthy donors. Study outcomes and limitations: In a later analysis, across HLA loci, associated TCR counts were highest for DRB1, lowest for HLA-C. Reportedly, a later analysis found an Asian-associated ancestry cluster had fewer N-insertions than the approximately 670-donor mean. The CMV antigen specificity of a few CMV-associated chains was confirmed through in vitro analysis.

This clone appeared a single time. What it binds is unknown. The PCR employed 60 Vbeta primers together with 13 Jbeta primers. Measured with immunoSEQ multiplex PCR; TCRdb has only the in-frame clones, and not every one. This table holds under 200,000 clones, 77% found once. Sample: PBMCs. This clonotype was sampled from a woman aged 40 to 50 in good health and CMV-seropositive.

The CDR3 nucleotides are TGTGCCTGGACAAAGGGGGTGGGGATTAAGAATTCACCCCTCCACTTT. Its translation is CAWTKGVGIKNSPLHF. The rearrangement links TRBV30 to TRBJ1-6; D is perhaps TRBD1 (6 bases). Looked up from germline, CDR1 is GTSNPN and CDR2 is SVGIG (reference sequence). The CDR3 is made up of 16 amino acids. The V end lost 4 bases, the J end lost 7 bases, and 20 bases lay between the germline ends.